One TCR beta chain is described in this entry. Its antigen is as yet unknown. The junction shows a germline mismatch at one end, possibly a read error. Regarding treatment: approximately 11-day PBMC culture with coronavirus spike peptide pools or control peptides (ViraFEST assay). This sample was taken from a study of vaccination and CD4 T cells after COVID-19. Study context: Cells were stimulated with overlapping spike peptides from SARS-CoV-2, HCoV-NL63, HCoV-OC43 and HCoV-229E.

Cultured CD4+ T-cell DNA underwent Oncomine TCR Beta short-read sequencing. TCRdb redid the calling of the PCR reads with MiXCR, one entry per CDR3 protein. The table lists 4,000 to 5,500 distinct CDR3 sequences, 35% to 50% of them singletons. Looked up from germline, CDR1 is SGHNT and CDR2 is YYREEE (reference sequence). This CDR3 contains 15 residues. The source is a human donor who had recovered from COVID-19. The rearrangement joins TRBV5-4 to TRBJ2-5, with TRBD2 identical over 7 bases. Sequencing used CD4+ T cells from blood, cultured in vitro. The DNA of the CDR3 is TGTGCCAGCAGCCGAAGACTAGCCGATCAAGGGACCCAGTACTTC. As protein: CASSRRLADQGTQYF.